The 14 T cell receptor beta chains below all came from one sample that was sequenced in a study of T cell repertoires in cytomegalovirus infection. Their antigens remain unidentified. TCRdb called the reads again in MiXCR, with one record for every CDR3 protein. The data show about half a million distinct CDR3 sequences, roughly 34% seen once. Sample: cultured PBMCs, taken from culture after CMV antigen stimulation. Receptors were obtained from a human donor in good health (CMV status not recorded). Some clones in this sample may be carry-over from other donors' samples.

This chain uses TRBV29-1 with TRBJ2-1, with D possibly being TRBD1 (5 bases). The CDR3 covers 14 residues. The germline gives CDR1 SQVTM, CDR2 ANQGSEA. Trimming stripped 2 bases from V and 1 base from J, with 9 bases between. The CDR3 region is CSVEYRISYNEQFF. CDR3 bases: TGCAGCGTTGAATACAGGATTTCCTACAATGAGCAGTTCTTC.

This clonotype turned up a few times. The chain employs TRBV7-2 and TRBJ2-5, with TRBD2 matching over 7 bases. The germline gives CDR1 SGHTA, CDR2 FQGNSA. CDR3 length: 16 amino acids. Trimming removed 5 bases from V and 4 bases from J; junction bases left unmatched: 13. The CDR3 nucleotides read TGTGCCAGCAGCCCACGCCGCCAAGCGGGATCAGAGACCCAGTACTTC. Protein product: CASSPRRQAGSETQYF.

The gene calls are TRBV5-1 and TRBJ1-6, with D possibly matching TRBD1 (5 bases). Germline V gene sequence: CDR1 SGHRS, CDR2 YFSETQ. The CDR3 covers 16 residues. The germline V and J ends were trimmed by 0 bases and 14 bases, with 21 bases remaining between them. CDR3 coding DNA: TGCGCCAGCAGCTTGGAAATTGGAGGGGCGCTAGGGACCCTCCACTTT. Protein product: CASSLEIGGALGTLHF.

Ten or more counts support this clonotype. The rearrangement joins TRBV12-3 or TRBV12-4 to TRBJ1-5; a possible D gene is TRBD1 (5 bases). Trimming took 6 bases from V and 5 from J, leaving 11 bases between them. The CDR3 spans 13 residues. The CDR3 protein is CASRGTGDQPQHF. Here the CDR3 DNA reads TGTGCCAGCAGGGGGACGGGCGATCAGCCCCAGCATTTT.

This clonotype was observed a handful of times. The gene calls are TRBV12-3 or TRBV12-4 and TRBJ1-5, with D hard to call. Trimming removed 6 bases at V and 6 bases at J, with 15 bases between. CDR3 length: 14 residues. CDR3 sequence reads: CASSSRVGSQPQHF. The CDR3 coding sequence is TGTGCCAGCAGCAGCCGGGTCGGCAGTCAGCCCCAGCATTTT.

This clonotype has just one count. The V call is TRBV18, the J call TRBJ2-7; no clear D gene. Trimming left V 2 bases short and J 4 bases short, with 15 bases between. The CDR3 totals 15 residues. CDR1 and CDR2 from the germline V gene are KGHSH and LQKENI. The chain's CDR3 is CASSPVMVGSYEQYF. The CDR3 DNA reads TGTGCCAGCTCACCAGTAATGGTAGGGTCTTACGAGCAGTACTTC. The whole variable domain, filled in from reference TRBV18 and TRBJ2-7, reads NAGVMQNPRHLVRRRGQEARLRCSPMKGHSHVYWYRQLPEEGLKFMVYLQKENIIDESGMPKERFSAEFPKEGPSILRIQQVVRGDSAAYFCASSPVMVGSYEQYFGPGTRLTVT.

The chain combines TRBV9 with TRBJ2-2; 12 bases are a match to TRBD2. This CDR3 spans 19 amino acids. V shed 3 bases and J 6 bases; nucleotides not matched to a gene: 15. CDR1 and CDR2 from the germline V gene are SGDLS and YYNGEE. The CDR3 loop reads CASSATMGLAGQSAGELFF. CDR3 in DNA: TGTGCCAGCAGCGCCACCATGGGACTAGCGGGCCAATCCGCCGGGGAGCTGTTTTTT. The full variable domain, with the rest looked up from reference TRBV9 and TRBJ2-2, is DSGVTQTPKHLITATGQRVTLRCSPRSGDLSVYWYQQSLDQGLQFLIQYYNGEERAKGNILERFSAQQFPDLHSELNLSSLELGDSALYFCASSATMGLAGQSAGELFFGEGSRLTVL.

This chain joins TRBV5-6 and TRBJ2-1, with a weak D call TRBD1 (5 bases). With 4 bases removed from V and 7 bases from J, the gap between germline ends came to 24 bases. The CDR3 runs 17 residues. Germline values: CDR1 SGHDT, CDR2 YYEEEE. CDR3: CASSPRGHLLGGNEQFF. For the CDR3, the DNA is TGTGCCAGCAGCCCCCGCGGACATCTGCTAGGTGGGAATGAGCAGTTCTTC.

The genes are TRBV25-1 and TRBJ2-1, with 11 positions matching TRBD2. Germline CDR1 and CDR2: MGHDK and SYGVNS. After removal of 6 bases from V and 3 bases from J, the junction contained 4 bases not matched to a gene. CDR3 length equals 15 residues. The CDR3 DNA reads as TGTGCCAGCAGGGCTAGCGGGAGGCACTACAATGAGCAGTTCTTC. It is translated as CASRASGRHYNEQFF.

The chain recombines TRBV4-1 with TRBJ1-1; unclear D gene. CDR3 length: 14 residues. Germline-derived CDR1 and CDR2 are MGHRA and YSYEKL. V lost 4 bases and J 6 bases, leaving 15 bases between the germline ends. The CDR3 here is CASSLTSIRPEAFF. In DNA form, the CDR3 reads TGCGCCAGCAGCCTTACTTCGATTCGCCCTGAAGCTTTCTTT.

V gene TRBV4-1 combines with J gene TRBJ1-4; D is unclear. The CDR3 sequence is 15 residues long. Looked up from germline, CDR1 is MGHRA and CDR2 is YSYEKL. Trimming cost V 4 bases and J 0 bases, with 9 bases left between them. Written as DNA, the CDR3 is TGCGCCAGCAGCCCCGGGCCTGCAACTAATGAAAAACTGTTTTTT. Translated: CASSPGPATNEKLFF.

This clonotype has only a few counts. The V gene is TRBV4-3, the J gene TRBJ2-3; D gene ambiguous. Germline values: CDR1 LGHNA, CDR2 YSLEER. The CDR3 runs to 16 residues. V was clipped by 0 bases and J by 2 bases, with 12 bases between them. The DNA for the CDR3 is TGCGCCAGCAGCCAAGATGCCACCTCCTACACAGATACGCAGTATTTT. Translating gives CASSQDATSYTDTQYF.

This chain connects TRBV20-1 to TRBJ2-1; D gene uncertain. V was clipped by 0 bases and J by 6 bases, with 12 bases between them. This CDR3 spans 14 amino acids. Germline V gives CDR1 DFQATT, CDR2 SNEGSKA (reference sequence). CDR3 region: CSARDLVTRNEQFF. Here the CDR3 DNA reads TGCAGTGCTAGAGATCTTGTGACTCGCAATGAGCAGTTCTTC.

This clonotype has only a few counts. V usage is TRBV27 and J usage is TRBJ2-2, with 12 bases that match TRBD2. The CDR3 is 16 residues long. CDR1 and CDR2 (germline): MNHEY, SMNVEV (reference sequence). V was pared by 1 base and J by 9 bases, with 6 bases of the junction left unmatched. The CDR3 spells CASSLLLAGGGRELFF. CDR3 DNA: TGTGCCAGCAGTTTATTGCTAGCGGGAGGGGGACGGGAGCTGTTTTTT.